The sequence of this T cell receptor beta chain was determined in a study of T cells after yellow fever vaccination. On the study more broadly: Fractions of limited cellularity were prepared by means of SMART-Seq v4 Ultra Low Input. Findings and caveats of the study: The study noted that FACS-sorted repertoires could contain abundant clonotypes contaminating from the bulk population.

Looked up from germline, CDR1 is LGHNA and CDR2 is YSLEER. V dropped 3 bases and J dropped 5; count of bases not matched to a gene: 17. CDR3 size: 18 residues. In its sample, this clonotype was seen many times. Its antigen is as yet unknown. TCRdb ran MiXCR on the 5' RACE reads and lists one entry per CDR3 protein. The sample lists a few hundred thousand distinct CDR3 sequences, approximately 3.8% occurring once. The sequenced sample was PBMCs, obtained 15 days after the yellow fever booster vaccination. The clonotype comes from a man between 18 and 29 years old who received the YFV17D yellow fever vaccine. This sequence joins TRBV4-3 and TRBJ2-5; TRBD2 aligns across 8 bases. DNA for the CDR3: TGCGCCAGCAGCCACCAGTACACCGGGACTAGTGGTGGGGAGACCCAGTACTTC. Translated, it gives CASSHQYTGTSGGETQYF.